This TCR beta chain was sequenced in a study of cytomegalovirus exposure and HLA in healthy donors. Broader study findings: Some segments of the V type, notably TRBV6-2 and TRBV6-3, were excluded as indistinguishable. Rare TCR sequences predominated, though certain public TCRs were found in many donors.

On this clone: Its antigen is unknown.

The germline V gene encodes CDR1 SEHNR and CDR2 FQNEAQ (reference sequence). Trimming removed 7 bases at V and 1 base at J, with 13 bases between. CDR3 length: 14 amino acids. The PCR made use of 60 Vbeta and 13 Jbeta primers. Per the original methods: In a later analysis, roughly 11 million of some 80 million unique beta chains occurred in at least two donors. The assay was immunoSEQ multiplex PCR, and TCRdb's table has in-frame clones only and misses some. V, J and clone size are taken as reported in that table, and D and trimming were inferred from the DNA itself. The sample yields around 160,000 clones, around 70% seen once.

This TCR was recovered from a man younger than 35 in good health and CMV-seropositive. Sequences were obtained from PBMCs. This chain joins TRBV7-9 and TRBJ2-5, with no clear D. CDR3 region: CASTHLNTQETQYF. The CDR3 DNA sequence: TGTGCCAGCACCCACTTAAATACCCAAGAGACCCAGTACTTC.